What follows are 21 T cell receptor delta chains derived from one specimen sequenced in a study of gamma-delta T cells after stem cell transplantation. TCRdb reanalysed the RT-PCR reads with CATT. The sample consists of about 1,200 delta-chain clones, approximately 3% of them appearing once. The material sequenced was gamma-delta T cells. These receptors originate from a human donor. It is not recorded whose cells these are; they may come from a transplant donor.

With regard to this clone: Since a far larger clone is one base different, this is likely a read error. Other DNA sequences from this sample encode an identical CDR3 as well. The chain is built from TRDV2 and TRDJ1; 8 nucleotides agree with TRDD3. Germline V gene sequence: CDR1 GEAIGNYY, CDR2 EKD. The CDR3 covers 15 residues. Losses at the gene ends were 1 base for V and 4 bases for J; bases not matched to a gene: 7. The CDR3 DNA follows: TGTGCCTGTGACACTCTGGGGGACAGGGGCGATAAACTCATCTTT. Translated: CACDTLGDRGDKLIF.

Remarks on this clone: A single base is all that separates this from a far larger clone, so a read error is likely. Other DNA sequences from this sample encode an identical CDR3 as well. The chain couples TRDV2 to TRDJ1, with TRDD3 matching 8 bases. After removal of 0 bases from V and 0 bases from J, the junction contained 17 bases not matched to a gene. Germline V lookup: CDR1 GEAIGNYY, CDR2 EKD. The CDR3 has 20 amino acids. The CDR3 coding sequence is TGTGCCTGTGACACCGTCCCGCCAGGGGATACACGCAGGTACACCGATAAACTCATCTTT. Protein: CACDTVPPGDTRRYTDKLIF.

This clone was counted a few times. A single base is all that separates this from a far larger clone, so a read error is likely. This specimen includes other DNA sequences encoding the same CDR3. The gene calls are TRDV2 and TRDJ1, with TRDD3 as a possible D gene (6 bases). The CDR3 runs to 17 residues. CDR1 is GEAIGNYY and CDR2 is EKD in the germline V gene. CDR3: CACDTIGGSAYTDKLIF. The CDR3 DNA sequence: TGCGCCTGTGACACTATTGGGGGCTCTGCCTACACCGATAAACTCATCTTT.

This clone has more than one count but fewer than ten. For this DNA, TCRdb reports the protein of a much larger clone, which diverges at residue 4, most likely from a read error; the protein presented here is translated directly from the DNA. The V gene is TRDV2, the J gene TRDJ1, with TRDD3 matching over 9 bases. The CDR3 has 20 amino acids. From germline, CDR1 is GEAIGNYY and CDR2 EKD. The CDR3: CACNTLRVLGDSKNTDKLIF. For the CDR3, the DNA is TGTGCCTGTAACACGCTACGAGTACTGGGGGACTCTAAAAACACCGATAAACTCATCTTT.

This clone was seen only a few times. The TCRdb record carries a much larger clone's protein, which differs from this DNA's translation at residue 10; a read error is the likely cause, and the protein listed here is the DNA translation. The gene calls are TRDV2 and TRDJ3; a possible D gene is TRDD3 (6 bases). There are 19 residues in the CDR3. Trimming stripped 0 bases from V and 0 bases from J, with 14 bases between. Germline CDR1 GEAIGNYY, CDR2 EKD. CDR3 DNA sequence: TGTGCCTGTGACACCGGCTGGGGAGGAGGCTCCTGGGACACCCGACAGATGTTTTTC. As protein: CACDTGWGGGSWDTRQMFF.

The chain joins TRDV2 to TRDJ1; 9 bases map to TRDD3. The CDR3 spans 15 residues. CDR1 and CDR2 (germline): GEAIGNYY, EKD. With 6 bases clipped from V and 0 bases from J, the junction kept 7 bases outside the gene matches. Here the CDR3 reads CACTELGDNTDKLIF. The CDR3 DNA reads TGTGCCTGTACCGAACTGGGGGACAACACCGATAAACTCATCTTT.

Comment on this clone: TCRdb pairs this DNA with a much larger clone's protein that differs at residue 6, likely a read error; the protein shown was translated from the DNA. The V and J genes are TRDV2 and TRDJ3, with D maybe TRDD3 (6 bases). The CDR3 has 19 residues. The germline gives CDR1 GEAIGNYY, CDR2 EKD. Trimming removed 2 bases at V and 0 bases at J, with 16 bases between. The CDR3, as DNA: TGTGCCTGTGACATTGCTGGGGACCCGAACTCCTGGGACACCCGACAGATGTTTTTC. This encodes CACDIAGDPNSWDTRQMFF.

This clone was observed a few times. A far bigger clonotype differs at one base, so this is likely a read error. Other DNA variants within this sample encode the same CDR3. CDR3 DNA sequence: TGTGCCTGCGACACCGTTAAGTCCCGACTGGGGGATCGGTACACCGATAAACTCATCTTT. The encoded protein is CACDTVKSRLGDRYTDKLIF. The rearrangement joins TRDV2 to TRDJ1; 10 nucleotides agree with TRDD3. Germline CDR1 GEAIGNYY, CDR2 EKD. This CDR3 has 20 amino acids.

A remark on this clone: With only one base between it and a far larger clone, this is likely a read error. The sample carries other DNA sequences with the same CDR3. The chain couples TRDV2 to TRDJ1, with D possibly TRDD3 on 5 matching bases. The V gene's germline CDR1 is GEAIGNYY and CDR2 EKD. This CDR3 contains 14 residues. Here the CDR3 reads CACDTLENTDKLIF. The DNA of the CDR3 is TGTGCCTGCGACACACTGGAAAATACCGATAAACTCATCTTT.

This clone was found a few times. A far more abundant clone sits one base away, making this likely a read error. The same CDR3 is also encoded by other DNA sequences in this sample. This chain connects TRDV2 to TRDJ1, with 10 bases fitting TRDD3. The germline V gene has CDR1 GEAIGNYY and CDR2 EKD. The CDR3 loop spans 18 amino acids. J gave up 0 bases and V 0 bases, and 9 bases lay outside the gene matches. DNA for the CDR3: TGTGCCTGTGACACCGTAGGTGGGGGATACCCTAACACCGATAAACTCATCTTT. Protein product: CACDTVGGGYPNTDKLIF.

A word on this clone: TCRdb has a much larger clone's protein, which differs at residue 7 from the translation of this DNA, likely because of a read error; what is shown is the protein translated from the DNA. This chain joins TRDV2 and TRDJ3, with D unresolved. The germline CDR1 and CDR2 sequences are GEAIGNYY and EKD. Trimming stripped 0 bases from V and 0 bases from J, with 14 bases between. The CDR3 covers 19 residues. This CDR3 is CACDTGSGGSSWDTRQMFF. Written as DNA, the CDR3 is TGTGCCTGTGACACCGGCTCGGGAGGAAGCTCCTGGGACACCCGACAGATGTTTTTC.

There are a few counts of this clone. A read error is the likely source, as a far larger clone sits one nucleotide away. The sample carries other DNA sequences with the same CDR3. The rearrangement uses TRDV2 and TRDJ1; no reliable D call. The CDR3 covers 16 residues. Germline V gives CDR1 GEAIGNYY, CDR2 EKD. With 1 base removed from V and 0 bases from J, the gap between germline ends came to 14 bases. The chain's CDR3 is CACDTVGNLYTDKLIF. CDR3 DNA: TGTGCCTGTGACACGGTAGGAAACTTGTACACCGATAAACTCATCTTT.

This clone was counted between two and nine times. The protein recorded in TCRdb matches a much larger clone and deviates from this DNA's translation at residue 5, suggesting a read error; the protein here is obtained by translating the DNA. V usage is TRDV2 and J usage is TRDJ1, with 10 bases aligning to TRDD3. The V gene end was trimmed by 3 bases and the J gene end by 3 bases; junction bases not matched to a gene: 9. Per the germline V gene, CDR1 is GEAIGNYY and CDR2 is EKD. The CDR3 covers 16 residues. The CDR3 here is CACDALGDREADKLIF. The CDR3 nucleotides read TGTGCCTGTGACGCCCTGGGGGATAGGGAGGCCGATAAACTCATCTTT.

This clone turned up a few times. The protein that TCRdb holds for this DNA derives from a much larger clone and differs from the translated DNA at residue 8, which likely indicates a read error; the protein shown here is translated from the DNA. V gene TRDV2 combines with J gene TRDJ1, with a tentative D call TRDD3 (5 bases). Germline assignment: CDR1 GEAIGNYY and CDR2 EKD. The V gene lost 3 bases and the J gene lost 3 bases, with 13 bases spanning the gap. The CDR3 sequence is 14 residues long. CDR3 residues: CACDDVLEADKLIF. The CDR3 DNA reads TGTGCCTGTGACGACGTACTGGAGGCCGATAAACTCATCTTT.

Comments on this clone: TCRdb attributes to this sequence the protein of a much larger clone, which differs from the DNA translation at residue 13; a read error is likely, and the protein displayed is translated from the DNA. The chain combines TRDV2 with TRDJ1; 10 nucleotides match TRDD3. The CDR3 extends over 15 amino acids. Germline assignment: CDR1 GEAIGNYY and CDR2 EKD. CDR3: CACDTLGDRGDKPIF. The CDR3 nucleotides are TGTGCCTGTGACACTCTGGGGGATAGGGGCGATAAACCCATCTTT.

This clone occurred a few times. The TCRdb protein comes from a much larger clone and disagrees with this DNA's translation at residue 8, likely due to a read error; the protein given here is derived from the DNA. J is TRDJ3 and V is TRDV2, with 8 bases fitting TRDD3. The V gene's germline CDR1 is GEAIGNYY and CDR2 EKD. The CDR3 is 19 residues long. V shed 3 bases and J 0 bases; nucleotides not matched to a gene: 9. The CDR3 DNA follows: TGTGCCTGTGACGGTGGGGGATGCCACAGCTCCTGGGACACCCGACAGATGTTTTTC. Its translation is CACDGGGCHSSWDTRQMFF.

This clone was detected only a few times. The mismatch at residue 6 between this DNA's translation and the TCRdb protein of a much larger clone likely reflects a read error; the protein shown is translated from the DNA. CDR3 sequence reads: CACDTSTGDDTDKLIF. CDR3 sequence (DNA): TGTGCCTGTGACACCTCAACGGGGGACGACACCGATAAACTCATCTTT. The chain couples TRDV2 to TRDJ1; D may be TRDD3 (6 bases). CDR1 is GEAIGNYY, CDR2 EKD, per germline. Trimming pared 0 bases from V and 0 bases from J, leaving 13 bases between. This CDR3 is built from 16 residues.

Points on this clone: The likely explanation is a read error, given a far larger clone one base away. The same CDR3 also results from other DNA sequences found in this sample. The gene calls are TRDV2 and TRDJ1; 7 bases are a match to TRDD3. This CDR3 is 15 amino acids long. Germline assignment: CDR1 GEAIGNYY and CDR2 EKD. CDR3 in amino acids: CACDTIGDRRDKLIF. CDR3 nucleotides: TGTGCCTGTGACACAATAGGGGATAGGCGCGATAAACTCATATTT.

As regards this clone: This likely reflects a read error, since a far larger clone is one base away. The same CDR3 also results from other DNA sequences found in this sample. The V call is TRDV2, the J call TRDJ1, with 9 positions matching TRDD3. The germline gives CDR1 GEAIGNYY, CDR2 EKD. This CDR3 comprises 18 residues. Germline trimming cut 0 bases from V and 0 bases from J; bases unmatched to any gene: 10. In DNA, the CDR3 is TGTGCCTGTGACACCGTTGGCGGGGGATACCCTAACACCGATAAACTCATCTTT. Protein: CACDTVGGGYPNTDKLIF.

As to this clone: TCRdb records a much larger clone's protein for this DNA, with a difference at residue 16 that likely arises from a read error; the protein given is the translation of the DNA. This rearrangement joins TRDV2 to TRDJ1, with 13 bases aligning to TRDD3. The germline V gene has CDR1 GEAIGNYY and CDR2 EKD. This CDR3 spans 18 amino acids. CDR3 nucleotide sequence: TGTGCCTGTGACTCAGTACTGGGGGATACGCAGTACACCGATAAACCCATCTTT. It codes for CACDSVLGDTQYTDKPIF.

Regarding this clone: A far larger clone is only one base removed, so a read error is likely. Different DNA sequences within this sample yield the same CDR3. V usage is TRDV2 and J usage is TRDJ1, with 12 nucleotides matching TRDD3. The germline V gene encodes CDR1 GEAIGNYY and CDR2 EKD. CDR3 length: 15 amino acids. The CDR3 DNA sequence: TGTGCCTGTGAAGGACTGGGGGATACTTCCGATAAACTAATCTTT. Residues: CACEGLGDTSDKLIF.